This T cell receptor (beta chain) appears in the sequencing data of a study of blood T cells in healthy people across ages. CDR3 size: 15 residues. CDR1 PRHDT and CDR2 FYEKMQ come from the germline V gene (reference sequence). Trimming removed 3 bases from V and 1 base from J, with 7 bases in between. Alongside a J-beta primer mix, a sample-barcoded 5' primer served in a second PCR lasting roughly 7 to 11 cycles. Every single cDNA molecule received a tag from a template-switch adaptor with 12 random nucleotides. TCRdb analysed the 5' RACE reads with MiXCR anew, one entry per CDR3 protein. The sample lists approximately 1,000,000 distinct CDR3 sequences; 35% to 40% were seen once.

The sequenced material came from blood. This clonotype originated in a man between 18 and 29 years old in good health. The rearrangement joins TRBV13 to TRBJ2-6; no reliable D call. The CDR3 DNA reads as TGTGCCAGCAGCTTCGGTTATTCTGGGGCCAACGTCCTGACTTTC. Amino acid sequence: CASSFGYSGANVLTF.